These 18 T cell receptor beta chains were sequenced from one sample in a study of blood T cell repertoires in COVID-19. Assay used: immunoSEQ multiplex PCR; TCRdb lists only in-frame clones, some missing. The sample shows more than 250,000 clones, around 89% of them seen only once. The sequencing input was peripheral blood. All receptors derive from a woman in her forties or fifties with COVID-19, enrolled during active disease.

The rearrangement links TRBV18 to TRBJ1-6; 9 nucleotides agree with TRBD1. The CDR3 has 16 amino acids. The J segment lost 7 bases and the V segment lost 2 bases, leaving 6 bases of the junction unmatched. Germline-derived CDR1 and CDR2 are KGHSH and LQKENI. The CDR3 nucleotides are TGTGCCAGCTCACCAACGGACAGGGGCCAGAATTCACCCCTCCACTTT. Translation: CASSPTDRGQNSPLHF.

The chain employs TRBV7-2 and TRBJ1-2, with 8 nucleotides matching TRBD1. The germline gives CDR1 SGHTA, CDR2 FQGNSA. The CDR3 runs 15 residues. Trimming took 4 bases from V and 2 from J; bases not matched to a gene: 6. CDR3 region: CASSSYRGGNYGYTF. CDR3 nucleotide sequence: TGTGCCAGCAGCTCCTACAGGGGGGGGAACTATGGCTACACCTTC.

This chain uses TRBV5-4 with TRBJ2-1; no firm D call. CDR1 and CDR2 from the germline V gene are SGHNT and YYREEE (reference sequence). This CDR3 contains 15 residues. V gave up 0 bases and J gave up 0 bases, with 7 bases separating them. The CDR3: CASSLVLDSYNEQFF. In DNA, the CDR3 is TGTGCCAGCAGCTTGGTATTAGACTCCTACAATGAGCAGTTCTTC.

The chain joins TRBV6-6 to TRBJ1-2, with 7 bases fitting TRBD1. The CDR3 spans 12 residues. J was trimmed by 10 bases and V by 5 bases; bases with no gene match: 7. Germline-derived CDR1 and CDR2 are MNHNY and SVGAGI (reference sequence). In DNA, the CDR3 is TGTGCCAGCAGTCCGGGACAGTGGTCCTACACCTTC. The encoded protein is CASSPGQWSYTF.

This chain connects TRBV5-1 to TRBJ1-2; the D is unclear. V was cut by 0 bases and J by 4 bases, with 13 bases left in between. Germline values: CDR1 SGHRS, CDR2 YFSETQ. This CDR3 comprises 15 residues. The CDR3 protein is CASSLADTPGYGYTF. The CDR3 DNA is TGCGCCAGCAGCTTGGCCGACACCCCAGGCTATGGCTACACCTTC.

This clone was counted between two and nine times. The chain has TRBV19 and TRBJ1-6; D remains unclear. CDR1 is LNHDA and CDR2 is SQIVND in the germline V gene (reference sequence). V was pared by 1 base and J by 0 bases, with 13 bases between. The CDR3 sequence is 18 residues long. The chain's CDR3 is CASSIAGRRRSYNSPLHF. Here the CDR3 DNA reads TGTGCCAGTAGTATAGCGGGGAGGCGTCGCTCCTATAATTCACCCCTCCACTTT.

Many counts were recorded for this clone. This sequence joins TRBV4-2 and TRBJ2-2; no firm D call. CDR3 size: 12 residues. The germline CDR1 and CDR2 sequences are LGHNA and YNFKEQ. V dropped 3 bases and J dropped 3 bases, with 2 bases sitting between them. The chain's CDR3 is CASSHYTGELFF. The CDR3 DNA is TGTGCCAGCAGCCACTACACCGGGGAGCTGTTTTTT.

This clone was found once. The V call is TRBV2, the J call TRBJ1-1; D is ambiguous. The CDR3 sequence is 14 residues long. CDR1 SNHLY and CDR2 FYNNEI come from the germline V gene. V shed 1 base and J shed 3 bases, with 9 bases lying between them. The CDR3 DNA is TGTGCCAGCAGTGAAGATACTACATACACTGAAGCTTTCTTT. Amino acid sequence: CASSEDTTYTEAFF.

The rearrangement joins TRBV29-1 to TRBJ2-1, with 11 bases that match TRBD2. The CDR3 contains 15 residues. V shed 6 bases and J 8 bases; nucleotides not matched to a gene: 12. CDR1 SQVTM and CDR2 ANQGSEA come from the germline V gene. The CDR3 loop reads CSVDSGRASHDEQFF. CDR3 nucleotides: TGCAGCGTCGATAGCGGGAGGGCCTCTCACGATGAGCAGTTCTTC.

The rearrangement joins TRBV18 to TRBJ1-2; 9 nucleotides align to TRBD1. The CDR3 covers 15 residues. The V and J ends lost 5 bases and 3 bases, in that order; junction bases with no gene match: 7. CDR1 KGHSH and CDR2 LQKENI come from the germline V gene. CDR3 loop: CASSGPGQGDYGYTF. CDR3 nucleotides: TGTGCCAGCTCAGGTCCGGGACAGGGAGACTATGGCTACACCTTC.

The rearrangement uses TRBV19 and TRBJ2-4; 9 bases fit TRBD1. CDR1 is LNHDA, CDR2 SQIVND, per germline (reference sequence). This CDR3 is 16 amino acids long. The V segment lost 3 bases and the J segment 1 base; nucleotides outside the gene matches: 4. The CDR3 is CASSMGTGWAKNIQYF. Written as DNA, the CDR3 is TGTGCCAGTAGTATGGGGACAGGGTGGGCCAAAAACATTCAGTACTTC.

The chain recombines TRBV5-1 with TRBJ1-4; D gene unclear. V was shortened by 1 base and J by 7 bases, with 14 bases between the two germline ends. The CDR3 sequence is 15 residues long. Germline V gives CDR1 SGHRS, CDR2 YFSETQ. This chain's CDR3 is CASSLSIVSGEKLFF. The CDR3 nucleotides read TGCGCCAGCAGCTTGTCAATCGTCTCGGGTGAAAAACTGTTTTTT.

The chain recombines TRBV5-1 with TRBJ1-5; TRBD1 is a possible D gene (6 bases). From germline, CDR1 is SGHRS and CDR2 YFSETQ. V was clipped by 4 bases and J by 0 bases, with 11 bases between them. The CDR3 runs to 15 residues. The CDR3 DNA reads TGCGCCAGCAGCCCTGGACAGCATAGCAATCAGCCCCAGCATTTT. Its protein product is CASSPGQHSNQPQHF.

V usage is TRBV7-9 and J usage is TRBJ2-2; 7 bases match TRBD2. Trimming removed 3 bases from V and 5 bases from J; junction bases left unmatched: 6. CDR1 and CDR2 from the germline V gene are SEHNR and FQNEAQ (reference sequence). The CDR3 spans 15 residues. The CDR3 region is CASSFAGVSTGELFF. CDR3 coding DNA: TGTGCCAGCAGCTTTGCGGGAGTTAGTACCGGGGAGCTGTTTTTT.

The V gene is TRBV10-1, the J gene TRBJ2-7; possibly TRBD1 for D (6 bases). CDR1 and CDR2 (germline): WNHNN, SYGVQD (reference sequence). V was shortened by 9 bases and J by 0 bases, with 12 bases between the two germline ends. The CDR3 has 13 residues. CDR3 sequence: CARVQTGSYEQYF. The CDR3 nucleotides are TGCGCCAGAGTGCAGACAGGCTCCTACGAGCAGTACTTC.

J is TRBJ1-5 and V is TRBV6-6, with D possibly TRBD1 on 6 matching bases. Germline CDR1 is MNHNY and CDR2 is SVGAGI (reference sequence). Trimming took off 8 bases at V and 0 bases at J, with 14 bases between the two ends. The CDR3 extends over 15 amino acids. This chain's CDR3 is CASGYRDYSNQPQHF. In DNA, the CDR3 is TGTGCCAGCGGATACAGGGATTATAGCAATCAGCCCCAGCATTTT.

The chain has TRBV5-1 and TRBJ2-1, with D maybe TRBD1 (5 bases). The CDR3 has 15 residues. V was shortened by 5 bases and J by 2 bases, with 14 bases between the two germline ends. Germline V gene data show CDR1 as SGHRS and CDR2 as YFSETQ. CDR3 loop: CASREGAVPYNEQFF. CDR3 bases: TGCGCCAGCAGGGAAGGGGCTGTTCCCTACAATGAGCAGTTCTTC.

The count of this clone is one. The chain links TRBV18 to TRBJ1-2; possibly TRBD1 for D (6 bases). Trimming pared 1 base from V and 6 bases from J, leaving 18 bases between. CDR3 size: 16 residues. Germline V gives CDR1 KGHSH, CDR2 LQKENI. Written as DNA, the CDR3 is TGTGCCAGCTCACCACAAGGGGGAAGGGGCGGTCATGGCTACACCTTC. This gives the protein CASSPQGGRGGHGYTF. The full variable domain, its missing parts supplied by reference TRBV18 and TRBJ1-2, is NAGVMQNPRHLVRRRGQEARLRCSPMKGHSHVYWYRQLPEEGLKFMVYLQKENIIDESGMPKERFSAEFPKEGPSILRIQQVVRGDSAAYFCASSPQGGRGGHGYTFGSGTRLTVV.